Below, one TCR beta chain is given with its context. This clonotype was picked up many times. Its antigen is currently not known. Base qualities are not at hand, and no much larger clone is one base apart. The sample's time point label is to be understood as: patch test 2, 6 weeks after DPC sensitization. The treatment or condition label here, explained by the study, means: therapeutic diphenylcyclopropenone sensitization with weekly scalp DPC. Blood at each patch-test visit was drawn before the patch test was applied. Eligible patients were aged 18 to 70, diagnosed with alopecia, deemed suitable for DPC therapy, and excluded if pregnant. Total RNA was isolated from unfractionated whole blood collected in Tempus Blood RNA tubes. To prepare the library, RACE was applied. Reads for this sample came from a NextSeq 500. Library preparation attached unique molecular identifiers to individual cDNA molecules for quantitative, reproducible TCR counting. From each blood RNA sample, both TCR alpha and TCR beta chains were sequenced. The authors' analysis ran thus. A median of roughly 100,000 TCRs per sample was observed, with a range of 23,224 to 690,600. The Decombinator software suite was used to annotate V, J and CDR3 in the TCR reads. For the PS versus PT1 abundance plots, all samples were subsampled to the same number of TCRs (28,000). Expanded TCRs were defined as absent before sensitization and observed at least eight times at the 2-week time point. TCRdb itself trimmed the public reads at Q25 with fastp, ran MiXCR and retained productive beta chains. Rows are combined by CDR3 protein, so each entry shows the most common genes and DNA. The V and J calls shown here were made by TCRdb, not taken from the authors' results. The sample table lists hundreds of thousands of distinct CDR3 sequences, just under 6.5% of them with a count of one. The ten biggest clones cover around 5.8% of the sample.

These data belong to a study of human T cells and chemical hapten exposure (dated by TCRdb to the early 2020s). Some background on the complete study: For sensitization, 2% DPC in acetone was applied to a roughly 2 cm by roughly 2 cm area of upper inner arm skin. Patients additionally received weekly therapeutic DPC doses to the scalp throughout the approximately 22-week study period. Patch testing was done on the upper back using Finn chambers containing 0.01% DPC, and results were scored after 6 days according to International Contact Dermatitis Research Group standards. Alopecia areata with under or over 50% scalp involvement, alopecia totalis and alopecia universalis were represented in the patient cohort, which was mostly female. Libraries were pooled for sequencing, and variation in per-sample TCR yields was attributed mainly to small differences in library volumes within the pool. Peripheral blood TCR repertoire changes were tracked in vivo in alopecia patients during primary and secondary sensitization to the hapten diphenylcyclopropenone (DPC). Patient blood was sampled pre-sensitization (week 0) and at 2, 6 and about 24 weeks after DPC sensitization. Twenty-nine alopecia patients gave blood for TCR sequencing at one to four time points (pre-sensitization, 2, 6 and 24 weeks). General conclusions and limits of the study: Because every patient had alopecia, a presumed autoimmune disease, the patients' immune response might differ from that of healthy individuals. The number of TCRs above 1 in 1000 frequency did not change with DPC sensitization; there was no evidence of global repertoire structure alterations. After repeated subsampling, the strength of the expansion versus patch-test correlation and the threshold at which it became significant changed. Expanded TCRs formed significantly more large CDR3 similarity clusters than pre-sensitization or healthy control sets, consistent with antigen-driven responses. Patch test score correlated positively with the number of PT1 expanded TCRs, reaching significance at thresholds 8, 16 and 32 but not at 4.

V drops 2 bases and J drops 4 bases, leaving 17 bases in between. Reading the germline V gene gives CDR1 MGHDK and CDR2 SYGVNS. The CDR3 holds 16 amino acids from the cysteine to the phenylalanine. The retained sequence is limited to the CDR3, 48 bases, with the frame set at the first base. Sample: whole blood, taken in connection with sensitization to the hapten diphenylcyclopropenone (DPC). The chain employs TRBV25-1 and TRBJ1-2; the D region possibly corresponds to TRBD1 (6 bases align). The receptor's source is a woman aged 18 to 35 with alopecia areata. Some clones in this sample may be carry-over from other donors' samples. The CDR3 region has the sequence CASSEPLGGATYGYTF. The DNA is TGTGCCAGCAGTGAACCTTTAGGGGGTGCTACCTATGGCTACACCTTC.